This entry lists 3 T cell receptor beta chains sequenced from one sample in a study of siplizumab effects on memory and regulatory T cells. Profiling relied on immunoSEQ multiplex PCR, and the TCRdb table lists in-frame clones only, not all of them. The sample lists 70,000 or so clones; 80% to 90% were seen once. Specimen: Tregs sorted from blood. These TCRs come from a human donor in good health.

This chain connects TRBV7-2 to TRBJ2-1, with D unclear. Trimming pared 1 base from V and 4 bases from J, leaving 5 bases between. CDR1 and CDR2 from the germline V gene are SGHTA and FQGNSA. The CDR3 loop spans 13 amino acids. The CDR3 DNA follows: TGTGCCAGCAGCTTAGACTATTACAATGAGCAGTTCTTC. Its protein is CASSLDYYNEQFF.

The chain has TRBV5-1 and TRBJ2-1; no definite D call. Trimming took off 2 bases at V and 0 bases at J, with 9 bases between the two ends. Per the germline V gene, CDR1 is SGHRS and CDR2 is YFSETQ. This CDR3 has 15 amino acids. The CDR3 nucleotides read TGCGCCAGCAGCTTTGGCCCTAGCTCCTACAATGAGCAGTTCTTC. This translates into CASSFGPSSYNEQFF.

The CDR3 loop reads CATSRTGFGYTF. In DNA form, the CDR3 reads TGTGCCACCAGCAGAACAGGGTTTGGCTACACCTTC. The genes are TRBV15 and TRBJ1-2; perhaps TRBD1 as D (6 bases). V lost 2 bases and J lost 7, with 8 bases in between. In germline, CDR1 is LNHNV, CDR2 YYDKDF (reference sequence). The CDR3 has 12 amino acids.